The clone carrying this T cell receptor (beta chain) has only a few counts. Its antigen is still unknown. The data derive from a study of T cells in Graves' hyperthyroidism and ophthalmopathy. Overall study findings and caveats: Onset of ophthalmopathy came a median around 6.2 months after the model predicted it. By a 13 V-J model, ophthalmopathy was set apart from stable hyperthyroidism.

RNA transcripts were the template for amplifying TCR beta CDR3 regions. HTBI primers drove first-round RT-PCR of the TCR CDR3. TCRdb re-derived calls from the multiplex PCR reads in MiXCR, one entry per CDR3 protein. The table lists over 300,000 distinct CDR3 sequences, roughly 14% of them singletons. Recently diagnosed hyperthyroidism of less than 2 months' duration affected patients aged 18 to 65. V shed 7 bases, J shed 0 bases, and the junction held 4 bases outside the gene matches. Germline V CDR1 and CDR2: SQVTM, ANQGSEA. CDR3 length equals 14 residues. Sequences were obtained from blood. The chain is built from TRBV29-1 and TRBJ2-2; TRBD1 aligns across 8 bases. The receptor comes from a woman aged 60-75 years with Graves' hyperthyroidism. In DNA, the CDR3 is TGCAGCGCTAGACAGGGGACGAACACCGGGGAGCTGTTTTTT. Translation: CSARQGTNTGELFF.